One and the same sample provided the 21 T cell receptor beta chains below, sequenced in a study of blood T cells in healthy people across ages. A second PCR of about 6 to 12 cycles used a sample-barcoded 5' primer and a J-beta primer mix. TCRdb fed the 5' RACE reads into MiXCR, producing one record per CDR3 protein. The sample lists approximately 600,000 distinct CDR3 sequences; around 54% were seen once. Sequenced material: blood. Receptors originate from a man between 60 and 70 years old in good health.

A single count supports this clonotype. The chain links TRBV14 to TRBJ2-3, with a possible D match to TRBD1 (6 bases). This CDR3 region has 16 residues. V was shortened by 6 bases and J by 0 bases, with 16 bases between the two germline ends. From germline, CDR1 is SGHDN and CDR2 FVKESK. CDR3 region: CASSANGGSSTDTQYF. In DNA form, the CDR3 reads TGTGCCAGCAGTGCAAATGGGGGCTCTAGCACAGATACGCAGTATTTT.

Regarding this clonotype: One end of the junction does not line up with germline, which may come from a read error. This rearrangement joins TRBV4-3 to TRBJ2-5; D is ambiguous. The DNA matches TRBJ2-7 better at its end, which makes the J call doubtful. CDR1 and CDR2 from the germline V gene are LGHNA and YSLEER. The CDR3 extends over 13 amino acids. The CDR3 DNA follows: TGCGCCAGCTGCCAAGATGTCCGCCGCGAGCAGTACTTC. Translation: CASCQDVRREQYF.

CDR3 nucleotides: TGCGCCAGCGCGCGGGGGGAAGCAGATACGCAGTATTTT. This sequence encodes CASARGEADTQYF. The chain couples TRBV5-1 to TRBJ2-3; TRBD2 agrees at 8 bases. The CDR3 loop spans 13 amino acids. CDR1 is SGHRS, CDR2 YFSETQ, per germline. The trim removed 7 bases at V and 4 bases at J, leaving 5 bases unmatched. Using reference TRBV5-1 and TRBJ2-3 for the parts outside the CDR3, the full variable domain is KAGVTQTPRYLIKTRGQQVTLSCSPISGHRSVSWYQQTPGQGLQFLFEYFSETQRNKGNFPGRFSGRQFSNSRSEMNVSTLELGDSALYLCASARGEADTQYFGPGTRLTVL.

Ten or more counts support this clonotype. The chain links TRBV3-1 to TRBJ1-6, with D perhaps matching TRBD1 (6 bases). CDR1 LGHDT and CDR2 YNNKEL come from the germline V gene (reference sequence). V lost 5 bases to trimming and J lost 9 bases, with 14 bases between them. The CDR3 consists of 14 residues. The CDR3 protein is CASSDFGTTSPLHF. The CDR3 DNA sequence: TGTGCCAGCAGCGACTTCGGGACAACTTCACCCCTCCACTTT.

In its sample, this clonotype was seen many times. The gene calls are TRBV12-3 or TRBV12-4 and TRBJ2-5; 7 bases are a match to TRBD1. J was trimmed by 2 bases and V by 6 bases; bases with no gene match: 3. The CDR3 spans 13 residues. CDR3 sequence (DNA): TGTGCCAGCAGCTTGGGACAGCAAGAGACCCAGTACTTC. This encodes CASSLGQQETQYF.

This chain connects TRBV14 to TRBJ1-1; 7 bases align to TRBD1. The germline gives CDR1 SGHDN, CDR2 FVKESK. The CDR3 is 15 residues long. Unmatched junction bases numbered 4, after V lost 3 bases and J lost 0 bases. CDR3 protein: CASSHRTGLNTEAFF. In DNA form, the CDR3 reads TGTGCCAGCAGCCATCGGACAGGTCTGAACACTGAAGCTTTCTTT.

This clonotype was observed a few times. The V and J genes are TRBV20-1 and TRBJ2-1; weak D call: TRBD2 (7 bases). The CDR3 covers 14 residues. The germline V gene has CDR1 DFQATT and CDR2 SNEGSKA (reference sequence). This CDR3 is CSVPRGASYNEQFF. For the CDR3, the DNA is TGCAGCGTCCCCCGGGGGGCCTCCTACAATGAGCAGTTCTTC.

The rearrangement uses TRBV29-1 and TRBJ1-2, with a possible D match to TRBD1 (5 bases). In germline, CDR1 is SQVTM, CDR2 ANQGSEA. Deletions cut 3 bases from V and 6 bases from J, with 14 bases between. The CDR3 extends over 13 amino acids. Here the CDR3 reads CSVDRQTAHGYTF. The CDR3 DNA reads as TGCAGCGTTGATCGTCAGACAGCCCATGGCTACACCTTC.

The V gene is TRBV3-1, the J gene TRBJ2-4; TRBD2 is a possible D gene (6 bases). Trimming cost V 1 base and J 3 bases, with 13 bases left between them. The CDR3 runs to 16 residues. Germline V gene sequence: CDR1 LGHDT, CDR2 YNNKEL (reference sequence). CDR3 region: CASSQVGGPNKNIQYF. In DNA form, the CDR3 reads TGTGCCAGCAGCCAAGTGGGGGGACCTAACAAAAACATTCAGTACTTC.

The chain employs TRBV18 and TRBJ2-3; 8 bases are a match to TRBD2. The junction had 10 bases not matched to a gene; V was cut back by 8 bases and J by 6 bases. Germline V gene sequence: CDR1 KGHSH, CDR2 LQKENI. CDR3 size: 14 residues. CDR3 sequence reads: CASAPPSGPDTQYF. The CDR3, as DNA: TGTGCCAGCGCCCCACCTAGCGGGCCGGATACGCAGTATTTT.

The V gene is TRBV7-2, the J gene TRBJ1-2; weak D call: TRBD1 (6 bases). V shed 2 bases and J shed 5 bases, with 12 bases lying between them. Germline CDR1 SGHTA, CDR2 FQGNSA. This CDR3 is built from 14 residues. The DNA of the CDR3 is TGTGCCAGCAGCTTATCAGGGGCGCTGTATGGCTACACCTTC. This gives the protein CASSLSGALYGYTF.

The chain has TRBV29-1 and TRBJ2-5, with D perhaps matching TRBD1 (5 bases). Trimming removed 4 bases from V and 4 bases from J, with 13 bases in between. This CDR3 has 13 amino acids. From germline, CDR1 is SQVTM and CDR2 ANQGSEA. CDR3 region: CSVADTQGETQYF. CDR3 DNA: TGCAGCGTTGCGGACACGCAGGGAGAGACCCAGTACTTC.

This chain links TRBV7-2 with TRBJ2-3; D perhaps matches TRBD1 (6 bases). V shed 2 bases and J shed 2 bases, with 20 bases lying between them. Germline lookup yields CDR1 SGHTA and CDR2 FQGNSA. The CDR3 is 18 residues long. The CDR3 nucleotides are TGTGCCAGCAGCTTACACGGCCTTCAGGGGCCCCCCACAGATACGCAGTATTTT. Translation: CASSLHGLQGPPTDTQYF.

The chain employs TRBV10-3 and TRBJ2-6; tentatively, D is TRBD1 or TRBD2 (5 bases each). This CDR3 has 18 residues. Germline-derived CDR1 and CDR2 are ENHRY and SYGVKD. With 2 bases removed from V and 4 bases from J, the gap between germline ends came to 18 bases. As DNA, the CDR3 is TGTGCCATCAGTGAGACAGGTTCGGGACGATCCGGGGCCAACGTCCTGACTTTC. Translating it yields CAISETGSGRSGANVLTF.

This chain uses TRBV7-9 with TRBJ1-6; D ambiguous. This CDR3 spans 15 amino acids. Germline V gene lookup returns CDR1 SEHNR and CDR2 FQNEAQ (reference sequence). V was pared by 3 bases and J by 6 bases, with 12 bases between. The CDR3 reads CASSLAGPANSPLHF. The CDR3 DNA follows: TGTGCCAGCAGCTTGGCCGGGCCCGCTAATTCACCCCTCCACTTT. Full variable domain (remainder filled in from reference TRBV7-9 and TRBJ1-6): DTGVSQNPRHKITKRGQNVTFRCDPISEHNRLYWYRQTLGQGPEFLTYFQNEAQLEKSRLLSDRFSAERPKGSFSTLEIQRTEQGDSAMYLCASSLAGPANSPLHFGNGTRLTVT.

J is TRBJ1-2 and V is TRBV20-1; TRBD1 aligns across 10 bases. The CDR3 is made up of 14 amino acids. V lost 6 bases, J lost 4 bases, and 8 bases stayed unmatched. Germline loops: CDR1 DFQATT, CDR2 SNEGSKA (reference sequence). For the CDR3, the DNA is TGCAGTGCCAGCAGGGACAGGGGTATCTATGGCTACACCTTC. Its translation is CSASRDRGIYGYTF.

The CDR3 loop is CSGTSGGAETQYF. As DNA, the CDR3 is TGCAGTGGGACTAGCGGGGGGGCGGAGACCCAGTACTTC. V is TRBV20-1 and J is TRBJ2-5; 15 bases line up with TRBD2. Germline V lookup: CDR1 DFQATT, CDR2 SNEGSKA (reference sequence). J lost 5 bases, V lost 7 bases, and 2 bases had no gene match. This CDR3 has 13 amino acids.

The V call is TRBV6-5, the J call TRBJ1-1; D not resolved. The ends were cut back, 4 bases at V and 7 bases at J, with 7 bases in the middle. The CDR3 extends over 11 amino acids. Germline CDR1 and CDR2: MNHEY and SVGAGI. CDR3 amino acids: CASSSQREAFF. The CDR3, as DNA: TGTGCCAGCAGTTCACAGCGTGAAGCTTTCTTT.

This clonotype has only a few counts. The chain couples TRBV4-1 to TRBJ2-7; D not resolved. V lost 0 bases and J lost 2, with 11 bases in between. CDR1 and CDR2 (germline): MGHRA, YSYEKL. This CDR3 comprises 15 residues. For the CDR3, the DNA is TGCGCCAGCAGCCAAGATCGGACGGTTGCCTACGAGCAGTACTTC. Its protein product is CASSQDRTVAYEQYF.

V gene TRBV12-3 or TRBV12-4 combines with J gene TRBJ1-1; D unresolved. V lost 6 bases to trimming and J lost 9 bases, with 11 bases between them. This CDR3 comprises 11 residues. The CDR3 nucleotides are TGTGCCAGCAGCCAACTGAAACAAGCTTTCTTT. Residues: CASSQLKQAFF.

This rearrangement joins TRBV20-1 to TRBJ2-3; unclear D gene. Germline loops: CDR1 DFQATT, CDR2 SNEGSKA (reference sequence). V was clipped by 1 base and J by 2 bases, with 4 bases between them. This CDR3 spans 12 amino acids. In DNA form, the CDR3 reads TGCAGTGCTAGAGTAGACACAGATACGCAGTATTTT. It encodes CSARVDTDTQYF.